These T cell receptor beta chains were read from a single sample in a study of blood T cells in healthy people across ages. Each CDR3 protein gets one entry after TCRdb re-called the 5' RACE reads with MiXCR. This table holds almost 1 million distinct CDR3 sequences, roughly 51% found once. The sample comprised blood. The receptor source for this set is a woman aged 60 to 75 in good health. Both conserved end residues are trimmed from each CDR3. The order of the fields is CDR3 length, J gene, V gene, CDR3 protein.

18,TRBJ2-1,TRBV4-1,ASSQVPFGPGTQGYNEQF
11,TRBJ2-1,TRBV29-1,SVRQNNYNEQF
14,TRBJ2-5,TRBV28,ASSSAHPWGQETQY
14,TRBJ2-7,TRBV20-1,SARLPAGMTSYEQY
12,TRBJ2-7,TRBV20-1,SARLGALSYEQY
14,TRBJ1-1,TRBV28,ASSTTPGGGNTEAF
15,TRBJ2-5,TRBV15,ATSRSGQGPNQETQY
12,TRBJ2-5,TRBV7-2,VSSPGRYQETQY
12,TRBJ2-4,TRBV18,ASSPRGPKNIQY
15,TRBJ2-3,TRBV7-2,AGSSKFQMDRPHTQY
13,TRBJ2-7,TRBV6-5,ASSPQGRGTYEQY
12,TRBJ2-5,TRBV9,ASSVGASDETQY
9,TRBJ2-1,TRBV29-1,SVDNYNEQF
12,TRBJ1-2,TRBV4-1,ASSSQGTGYGYT
16,TRBJ2-6,TRBV5-6,ASSLGASGTSGANVLT
13,TRBJ2-1,TRBV4-1,ASSQGRRTPDEQF
14,TRBJ2-1,TRBV3-1,ASSQVAGTSYNEQF
13,TRBJ2-7,TRBV14,ASSHGPRGPYEQY
18,TRBJ1-4,TRBV21-1,ASSKVGSGHIRESNEKLF
14,TRBJ2-1,TRBV20-1,SARLGVSSWRAEQF
10,TRBJ1-1,TRBV29-1,SVAGWDTEAF
11,TRBJ2-5,TRBV29-1,SVELAVVNGQY
11,TRBJ1-2,TRBV5-1,ASSWDRPEGYT
10,-,TRBV30,AWSAAGGEQY
13,-,TRBV6-1,ASSEYTKGTYEQY
11,TRBJ1-2,TRBV14,ASSGGGDYGYT
18,TRBJ2-6,TRBV4-1,ASSQDLAGQGQSGANVLT
14,TRBJ1-5,TRBV7-2,ASSLSSGSGNQPQH
10,TRBJ2-1,TRBV20-1,SARVVYNEQF
10,TRBJ1-5,TRBV20-1,SARISNQPQH
11,TRBJ1-4,TRBV15,ATSRTGNEKLF
14,-,TRBV3-1,ASSQGPGTGESEQY
13,TRBJ2-5,TRBV5-1,ASSLGLAYQETQY
14,TRBJ2-5,TRBV20-1,SASASGSSGEETQY
13,TRBJ2-1,TRBV7-2,ASSLVSGYVSEQF
13,TRBJ2-5,TRBV12-3/TRBV12-4,ASSSIGRGQETQY
13,TRBJ2-1,TRBV29-1,SVPPGTATYNEQF
18,TRBJ2-7,TRBV20-1,SATSHLRLLSSGRPGEQY
14,TRBJ2-5,TRBV9,ASSGWDRGYQETQY
13,TRBJ1-3,TRBV4-1,ASSNAGFFGNTIY
16,TRBJ1-4,TRBV7-9,ASSPGVGQGATNEKLF
15,TRBJ2-5,TRBV2,ASSARELRGAGETQY
11,TRBJ1-2,TRBV12-3/TRBV12-4,ATAPDRRDGYT
12,TRBJ1-2,TRBV5-1,ASSLVSEGYGYT
11,-,TRBV20-1,SAPSAGLETQY
10,TRBJ2-1,TRBV20-1,SATQAGNEQF
12,TRBJ2-7,TRBV6-2/TRBV6-3,ASSYGTASYEQY